Listed here are 8 T cell receptor beta chains from one sample, sequenced in a study of spatial heterogeneity in lung cancer (dated by TCRdb to the late 2010s). Study-wide findings and limitations: The tumor nonsynonymous mutation count correlated with the number of expanded alpha and beta TCRs within the tumor.

Libraries were constructed by 5' RACE. Instrument used: NextSeq 500. The public reads were reanalyzed by TCRdb: fastp trimming at Q25, MiXCR alignment, in-frame beta chains only. CDR3 protein sequences are deduplicated, and each keeps its most common genes and DNA. Recorded for this sample are about 5,100 distinct CDR3 sequences; roughly 6.5% of them occurred a single time. The ten largest clonotypes hold just over 35% of the sample. The meaning of the sample's time point label: sample taken at primary tumor resection. Their antigens are not known. Sequencing was performed on lung tumor tissue, taken at surgery. These receptors came from a female donor with early-stage non-small cell lung cancer.

By share, this clonotype counts as medium-sized. The library was built for alpha chains, so this beta chain is an off-target read and its size means little. The DNA of the CDR3 is TGTGCCAGCAGCCAAGGGTCGGCACGTAACTATGGCTACACCTTC. This encodes CASSQGSARNYGYTF. The chain recombines TRBV3-1 with TRBJ1-2; D gene ambiguous. V was pared by 1 base and J by 1 base, with 10 bases between. Germline CDR1 is LGHDT and CDR2 is YNNKEL (reference sequence). This CDR3 contains 15 residues.

By share, this clonotype counts as large. The size of this beta chain means little, since it is a stray read in a library made for alpha chains. The rearrangement links TRBV3-1 to TRBJ2-7; 10 nucleotides line up with TRBD2. The junction had 15 bases not matched to a gene; V was cut back by 0 bases and J by 7 bases. The CDR3 covers 18 residues. Germline V CDR1 and CDR2: LGHDT, YNNKEL (reference sequence). In DNA, the CDR3 is TGTGCCAGCAGCCAAGATACAGCGGGAGGGATCCCTACGGGGGAGCAGTACTTC. This sequence encodes CASSQDTAGGIPTGEQYF.

In the case of this clonotype: This beta chain appears as a stray read in a library generated for alpha chains; its size is not informative. The chain recombines TRBV6-5 with TRBJ1-5; D not resolved. Germline CDR1 and CDR2: MNHEY and SVGAGI. The CDR3 extends over 13 amino acids. Between the trimmed V and J ends, which lost 4 bases and 3 bases, there was a span of 7 bases. CDR3 sequence reads: CASSSVPNQPQHF. CDR3 nucleotides: TGTGCCAGCAGTTCAGTACCCAATCAGCCCCAGCATTTT.

Ten or more counts support this clonotype. This beta chain is a stray sequence in a library constructed for alpha chains; its clone size is not meaningful. The chain is built from TRBV11-2 and TRBJ1-1; D is uncertain. The V and J ends lost 2 bases and 3 bases respectively, with 10 bases between them. The length of the CDR3 is 14 residues. The germline CDR1 and CDR2 sequences are SGHAT and FQNNGV. The CDR3 DNA follows: TGTGCCAGCAGCTTATCTCGAGGGTACACTGAAGCTTTCTTT. Protein sequence: CASSLSRGYTEAFF.

This clonotype qualifies as medium-sized (0.01 to 0.1%). The library was designed around alpha chains, so this beta chain is a stray read whose abundance carries little weight. V and J are TRBV20-1 and TRBJ1-4, with D uncertain. Trimming removed 3 bases at V and 3 bases at J, with 8 bases between. From germline, CDR1 is DFQATT and CDR2 SNEGSKA (reference sequence). The CDR3 consists of 13 residues. This CDR3 is CSASPTANEKLFF. In nucleotides, the CDR3 is TGCAGTGCTAGTCCCACGGCTAATGAAAAACTGTTTTTT.

There are a few counts of this clonotype. A library prepared for alpha chains yielded this beta chain as an off-target read; its size is of little meaning. The rearrangement joins TRBV19 to TRBJ1-5, with TRBD1 matching 9 bases. This CDR3 is 17 amino acids long. After removal of 8 bases from V and 0 bases from J, the junction contained 11 bases not matched to a gene. In germline, CDR1 is LNHDA, CDR2 SQIVND (reference sequence). CDR3: CASRIGTGLDSNQPQHF. CDR3 nucleotide sequence: TGTGCCAGTCGAATCGGGACAGGGCTCGATAGCAATCAGCCCCAGCATTTT.

This clonotype has just a few counts. This beta chain appears as a stray read in a library generated for alpha chains; its size is not informative. The V and J genes are TRBV7-3 and TRBJ1-2, with no clear D. From germline, CDR1 is SGHTA and CDR2 FQGTGA. This CDR3 is built from 13 residues. V lost 3 bases and J lost 0, with 5 bases in between. CDR3: CASSFWANYGYTF. In nucleotides, the CDR3 is TGTGCCAGCAGCTTTTGGGCTAACTATGGCTACACCTTC. Drawing the rest from reference TRBV7-3 and TRBJ1-2, the complete variable domain is GAGVSQTPSNKVTEKGKYVELRCDPISGHTALYWYRQSLGQGPEFLIYFQGTGAADDSGLPNDRFFAVRPEGSVSTLKIQRTERGDSAVYLCASSFWANYGYTFGSGTRLTVV.

This clonotype has more than one count but fewer than ten. The library was prepared for alpha chains; this beta chain is a stray read, so its frequency means little. The V and J genes are TRBV7-9 and TRBJ2-4; weak D call: TRBD1 (5 bases). V lost 1 base to trimming and J lost 8 bases, with 9 bases between them. The CDR3 runs to 13 residues. CDR1 and CDR2 from the germline V gene are SEHNR and FQNEAQ (reference sequence). CDR3: CASSLGGEHIQYF. CDR3 nucleotide sequence: TGTGCCAGCAGCTTAGGGGGCGAACACATTCAGTACTTC.